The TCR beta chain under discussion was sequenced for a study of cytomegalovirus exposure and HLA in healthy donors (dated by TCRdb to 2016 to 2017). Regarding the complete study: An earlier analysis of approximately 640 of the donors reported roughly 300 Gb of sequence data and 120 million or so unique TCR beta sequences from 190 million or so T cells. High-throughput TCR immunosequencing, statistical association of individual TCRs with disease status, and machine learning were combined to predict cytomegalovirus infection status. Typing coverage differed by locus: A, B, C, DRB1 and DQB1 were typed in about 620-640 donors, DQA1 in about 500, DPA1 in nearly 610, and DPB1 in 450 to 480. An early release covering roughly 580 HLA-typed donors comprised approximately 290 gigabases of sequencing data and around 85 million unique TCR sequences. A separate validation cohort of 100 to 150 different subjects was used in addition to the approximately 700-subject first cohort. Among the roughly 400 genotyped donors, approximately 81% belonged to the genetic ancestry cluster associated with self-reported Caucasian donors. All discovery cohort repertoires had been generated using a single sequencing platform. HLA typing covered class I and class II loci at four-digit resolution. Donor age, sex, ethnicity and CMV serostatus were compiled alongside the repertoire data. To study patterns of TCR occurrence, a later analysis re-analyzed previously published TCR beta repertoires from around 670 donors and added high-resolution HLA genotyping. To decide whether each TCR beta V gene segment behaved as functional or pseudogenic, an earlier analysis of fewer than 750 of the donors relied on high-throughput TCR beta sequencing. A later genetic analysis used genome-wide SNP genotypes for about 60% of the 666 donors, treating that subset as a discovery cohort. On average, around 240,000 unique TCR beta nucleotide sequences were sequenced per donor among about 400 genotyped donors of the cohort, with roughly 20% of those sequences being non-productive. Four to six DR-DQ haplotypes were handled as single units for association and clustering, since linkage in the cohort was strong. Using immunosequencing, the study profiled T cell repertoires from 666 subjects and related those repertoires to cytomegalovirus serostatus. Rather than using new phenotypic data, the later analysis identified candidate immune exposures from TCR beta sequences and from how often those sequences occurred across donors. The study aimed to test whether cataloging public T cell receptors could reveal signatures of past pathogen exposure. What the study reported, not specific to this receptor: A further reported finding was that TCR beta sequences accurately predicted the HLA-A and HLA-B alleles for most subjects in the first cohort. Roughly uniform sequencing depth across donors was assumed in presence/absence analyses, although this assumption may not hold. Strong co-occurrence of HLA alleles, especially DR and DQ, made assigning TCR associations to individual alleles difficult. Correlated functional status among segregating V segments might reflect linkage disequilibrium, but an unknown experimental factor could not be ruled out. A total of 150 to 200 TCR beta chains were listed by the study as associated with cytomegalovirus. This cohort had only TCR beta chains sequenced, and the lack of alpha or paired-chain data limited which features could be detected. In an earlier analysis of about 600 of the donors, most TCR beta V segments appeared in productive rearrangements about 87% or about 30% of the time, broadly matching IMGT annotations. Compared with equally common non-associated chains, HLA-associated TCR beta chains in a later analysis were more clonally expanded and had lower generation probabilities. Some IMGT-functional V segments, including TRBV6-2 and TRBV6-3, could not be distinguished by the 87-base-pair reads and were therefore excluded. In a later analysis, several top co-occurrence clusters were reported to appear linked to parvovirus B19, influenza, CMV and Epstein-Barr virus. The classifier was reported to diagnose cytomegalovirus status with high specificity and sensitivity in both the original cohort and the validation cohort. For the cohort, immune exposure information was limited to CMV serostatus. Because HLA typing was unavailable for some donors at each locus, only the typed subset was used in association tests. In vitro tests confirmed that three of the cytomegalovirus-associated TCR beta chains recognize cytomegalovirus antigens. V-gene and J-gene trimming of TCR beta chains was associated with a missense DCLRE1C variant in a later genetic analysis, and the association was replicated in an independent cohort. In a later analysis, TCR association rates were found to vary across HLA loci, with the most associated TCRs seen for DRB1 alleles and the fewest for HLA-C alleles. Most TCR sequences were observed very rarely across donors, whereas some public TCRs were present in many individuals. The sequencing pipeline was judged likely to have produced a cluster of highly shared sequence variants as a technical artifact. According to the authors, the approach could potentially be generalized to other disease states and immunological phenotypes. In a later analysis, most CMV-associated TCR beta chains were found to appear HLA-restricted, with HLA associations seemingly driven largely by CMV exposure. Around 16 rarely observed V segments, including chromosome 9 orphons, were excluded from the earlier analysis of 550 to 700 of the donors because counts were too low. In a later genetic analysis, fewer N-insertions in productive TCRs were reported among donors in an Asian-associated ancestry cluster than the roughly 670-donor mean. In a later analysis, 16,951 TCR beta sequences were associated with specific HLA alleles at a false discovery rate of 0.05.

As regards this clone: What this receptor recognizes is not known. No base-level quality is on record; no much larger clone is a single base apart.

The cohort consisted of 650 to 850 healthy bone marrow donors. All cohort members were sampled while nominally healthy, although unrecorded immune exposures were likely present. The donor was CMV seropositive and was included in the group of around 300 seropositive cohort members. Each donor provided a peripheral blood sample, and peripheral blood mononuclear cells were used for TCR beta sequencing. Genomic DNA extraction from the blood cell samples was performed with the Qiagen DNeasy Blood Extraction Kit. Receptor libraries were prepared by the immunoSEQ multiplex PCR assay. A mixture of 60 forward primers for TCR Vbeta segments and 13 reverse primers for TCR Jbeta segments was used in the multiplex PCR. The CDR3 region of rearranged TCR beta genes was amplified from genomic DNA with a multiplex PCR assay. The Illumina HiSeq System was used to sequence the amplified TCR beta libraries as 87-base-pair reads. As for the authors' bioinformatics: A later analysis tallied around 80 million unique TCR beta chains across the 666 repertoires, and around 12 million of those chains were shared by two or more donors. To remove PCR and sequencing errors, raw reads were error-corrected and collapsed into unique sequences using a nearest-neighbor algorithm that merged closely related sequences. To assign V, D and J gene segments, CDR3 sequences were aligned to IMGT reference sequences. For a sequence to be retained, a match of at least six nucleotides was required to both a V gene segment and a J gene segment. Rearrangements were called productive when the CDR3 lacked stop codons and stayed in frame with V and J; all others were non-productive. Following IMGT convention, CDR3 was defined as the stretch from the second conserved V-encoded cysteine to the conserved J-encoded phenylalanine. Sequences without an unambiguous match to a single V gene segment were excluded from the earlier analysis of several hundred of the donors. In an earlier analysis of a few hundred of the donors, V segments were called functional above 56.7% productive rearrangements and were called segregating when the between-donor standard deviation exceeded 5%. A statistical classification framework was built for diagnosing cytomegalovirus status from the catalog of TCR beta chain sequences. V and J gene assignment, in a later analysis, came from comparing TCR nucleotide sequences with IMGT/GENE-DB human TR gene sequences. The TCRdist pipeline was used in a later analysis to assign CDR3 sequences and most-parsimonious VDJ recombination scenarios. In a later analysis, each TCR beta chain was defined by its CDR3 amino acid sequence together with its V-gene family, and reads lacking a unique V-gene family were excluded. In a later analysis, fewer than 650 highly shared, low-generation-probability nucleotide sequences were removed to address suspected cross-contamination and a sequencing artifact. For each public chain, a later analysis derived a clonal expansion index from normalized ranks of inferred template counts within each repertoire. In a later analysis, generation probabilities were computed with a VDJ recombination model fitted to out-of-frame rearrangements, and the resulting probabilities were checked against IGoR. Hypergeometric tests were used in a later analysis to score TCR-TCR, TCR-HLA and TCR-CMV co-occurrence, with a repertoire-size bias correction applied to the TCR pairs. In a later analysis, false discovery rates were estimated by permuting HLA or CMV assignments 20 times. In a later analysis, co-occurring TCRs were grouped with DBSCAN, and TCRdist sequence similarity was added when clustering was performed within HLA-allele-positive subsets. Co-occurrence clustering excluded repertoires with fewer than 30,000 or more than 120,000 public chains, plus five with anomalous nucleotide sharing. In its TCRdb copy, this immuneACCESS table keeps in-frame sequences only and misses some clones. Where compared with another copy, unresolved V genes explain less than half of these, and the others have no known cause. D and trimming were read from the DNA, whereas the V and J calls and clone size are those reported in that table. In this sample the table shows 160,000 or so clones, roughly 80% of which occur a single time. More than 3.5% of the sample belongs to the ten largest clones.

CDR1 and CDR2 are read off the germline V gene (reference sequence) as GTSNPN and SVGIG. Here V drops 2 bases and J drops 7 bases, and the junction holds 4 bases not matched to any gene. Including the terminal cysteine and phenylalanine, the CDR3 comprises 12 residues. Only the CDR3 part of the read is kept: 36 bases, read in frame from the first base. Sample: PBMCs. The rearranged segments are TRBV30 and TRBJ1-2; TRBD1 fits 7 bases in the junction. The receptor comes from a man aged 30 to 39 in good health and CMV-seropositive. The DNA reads TGTGCCTGGAGTAGGACAGGCCGTGGCTACACCTTC. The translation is CAWSRTGRGYTF.